The 11 T cell receptor beta chains in this list originate from one sample, sequenced in a study of CD8 T cells in Susac syndrome (dated 2019 in TCRdb). Library preparation used the immunoSEQ multiplex PCR assay. RNA was extracted using the RNeasy kit, and roughly 0.5 to 1 ug of the RNA was reverse transcribed with random hexamers. The public reads were reanalyzed by TCRdb: fastp trimming at Q25, MiXCR alignment, in-frame beta chains only. Identical CDR3 protein sequences are pooled into one entry, listed with their most common genes and DNA. The sample table contains 180,000 or so distinct CDR3 sequences; only one count was recorded for roughly 94% of them. The top ten hold 0.099% of the sample. Source material: CD4+ T cells from PBMCs. The receptors come from a human donor with Susac syndrome.

The chain uses TRBV11-2 and TRBJ2-4; D is unresolved. The V gene's germline CDR1 is SGHAT and CDR2 FQNNGV. The CDR3 length is 13 residues. V shed 4 bases and J shed 9 bases, with 13 bases lying between them. The CDR3 bases are TGTGCCAGCAGCTCGACCTCCCGAAGCATTCAGTACTTC. This encodes CASSSTSRSIQYF.

V usage is TRBV5-6 and J usage is TRBJ2-4, with unresolved D. Trimming removed 4 bases at V and 2 bases at J, with 13 bases between. The CDR3 has 15 amino acids. Germline values: CDR1 SGHDT, CDR2 YYEEEE. For the CDR3, the DNA is TGTGCCAGCAGCCCATCTTGGGTACCCAAAAACATTCAGTACTTC. It translates to CASSPSWVPKNIQYF.

V is TRBV30 and J is TRBJ2-4, with unresolved D. The CDR3 consists of 14 residues. Germline V CDR1 and CDR2: GTSNPN, SVGIG (reference sequence). Trimming took off 2 bases at V and 3 bases at J, with 11 bases between the two ends. CDR3 in DNA: TGTGCCTGGAGTAAGGCGCCGAGCAAAAACATTCAGTACTTC. Protein: CAWSKAPSKNIQYF.

The chain employs TRBV19 and TRBJ2-1, with unresolved D. Germline V gives CDR1 LNHDA, CDR2 SQIVND (reference sequence). Trimming removed 7 bases from V and 9 bases from J, with 19 bases in between. The CDR3 totals 14 residues. CDR3 loop: CASTVERSRAEQFF. Here the CDR3 DNA reads TGTGCCAGTACCGTCGAGAGGTCTCGGGCTGAGCAGTTCTTC.

In this sample, this clonotype turned up a few times. V gene TRBV5-1 combines with J gene TRBJ2-7; unclear D gene. Per the germline V gene, CDR1 is SGHRS and CDR2 is YFSETQ. The CDR3 is 13 amino acids. V lost 4 bases to trimming and J lost 7 bases, with 15 bases between them. CDR3 amino acids: CASSQDVLLEQYF. In DNA form, the CDR3 reads TGCGCCAGCAGCCAGGACGTACTTTTGGAGCAGTACTTC.

Concerning this clonotype: As the CDR3 is not closed by the conserved phenylalanine or tryptophan, this likely results from a read error. V usage is TRBV3-1 and J usage is TRBJ2-5; weak D call: TRBD2 (5 bases). Germline V gene data show CDR1 as LGHDT and CDR2 as YNNKEL (reference sequence). Trimming removed 6 bases from V and 5 bases from J, with 13 bases in between. The CDR3 has 13 residues. CDR3 DNA: TGTGCCAGCAGGATTAGCGTTTCGGAGACCCAGTACTCC. Its translation: CASRISVSETQYS.

This clonotype was picked up one time. The chain combines TRBV18 with TRBJ2-7; TRBD2 aligns across 8 bases. CDR1 KGHSH and CDR2 LQKENI come from the germline V gene. CDR3 length equals 15 residues. Unmatched junction bases numbered 5, after V lost 2 bases and J lost 2 bases. Here the CDR3 reads CASSPIGGDAYEQYF. The CDR3 DNA sequence: TGTGCCAGCTCACCAATCGGGGGGGACGCCTACGAGCAGTACTTC.

In its sample, this clonotype was seen once. The chain is built from TRBV3-1 and TRBJ2-3; 7 bases fit TRBD1. Germline trimming cut 2 bases from V and 0 bases from J; bases unmatched to any gene: 2. Germline loops: CDR1 LGHDT, CDR2 YNNKEL (reference sequence). The CDR3 is 15 amino acids. The CDR3 nucleotides are TGTGCCAGCAGCCAACGGGACAGAAGCACAGATACGCAGTATTTT. It is translated as CASSQRDRSTDTQYF.

CDR3 amino acids: CASSPRTGLTQTWRNYGYTF. CDR3 nucleotide sequence: TGCGCCAGCAGCCCTAGGACAGGGTTGACGCAGACTTGGCGGAACTATGGCTACACCTTC. The chain employs TRBV5-1 and TRBJ1-2, with 8 bases that match TRBD1. The CDR3 is 20 residues long. Germline loops: CDR1 SGHRS, CDR2 YFSETQ. Trimming removed 4 bases from V and 2 bases from J; junction bases left unmatched: 22.

This clonotype was seen only once. The CDR3, as DNA: TGTGCCAGCAGCTTGGGTGCGACTCAGAGTGACATTCAGTACTTC. It is translated as CASSLGATQSDIQYF. This chain connects TRBV5-4 to TRBJ2-4; no clear D gene. Germline loops: CDR1 SGHNT, CDR2 YYREEE (reference sequence). Trimming removed 0 bases from V and 8 bases from J, with 15 bases in between. The CDR3 extends over 15 amino acids.

The chain employs TRBV5-6 and TRBJ1-1; the D is unclear. CDR1 SGHDT and CDR2 YYEEEE come from the germline V gene. The CDR3 totals 15 residues. V lost 0 bases and J 0 bases, leaving 9 bases between the germline ends. CDR3 DNA: TGTGCCAGCAGCTTGGGAGGAAGGCTGAACACTGAAGCTTTCTTT. Its protein product is CASSLGGRLNTEAFF.